One sample yielded the 27 T cell receptor beta chains listed below, sequenced in a study of T cells in Graves' hyperthyroidism and ophthalmopathy. RNA transcripts yielded amplified TCR beta CDR3 regions. Primed by the HTBI set, a first-round RT-PCR was run on the TCR CDR3. TCRdb passed the multiplex PCR reads through MiXCR, listing each CDR3 protein once. There are over 650,000 distinct CDR3 sequences in the sample; around 17% occur only once, and over 7.5% lies in the top ten. What was sequenced was blood. These receptors were taken from a man aged 18 to 29 with Graves' hyperthyroidism.

The chain uses TRBV28 and TRBJ2-3; D is unresolved. Between the trimmed V and J ends, which lost 3 bases and 10 bases, there was a span of 8 bases. CDR3 length: 11 amino acids. Germline assignment: CDR1 MDHEN and CDR2 SYDVKM. This chain's CDR3 is CASSFSTAQYF. DNA of the CDR3: TGTGCCAGCAGTTTCAGCACCGCGCAGTATTTT.

Ten or more counts support this clonotype. V gene TRBV2 combines with J gene TRBJ1-2, with 9 nucleotides matching TRBD1. Germline assignment: CDR1 SNHLY and CDR2 FYNNEI. The J segment lost 5 bases and the V segment lost 7 bases, leaving 8 bases of the junction unmatched. This CDR3 is 14 amino acids long. The CDR3 here is CASIPGTGRYGYTF. The CDR3 DNA follows: TGTGCCAGCATCCCCGGGACAGGGAGGTATGGCTACACCTTC.

This clonotype has just a few counts. The chain couples TRBV30 to TRBJ2-4; either TRBD1 or TRBD2 may supply D (6 bases each). Germline loops: CDR1 GTSNPN, CDR2 SVGIG (reference sequence). The CDR3 is 14 amino acids. Trimming cost V 1 base and J 8 bases, with 15 bases left between them. The CDR3 DNA is TGTGCCTGGAGTGCACTGGGGGGCCAGGACATTCAGTACTTC. Its translation: CAWSALGGQDIQYF.

This clonotype appeared many times. The chain has TRBV6-1 and TRBJ1-2; no definite D call. CDR1 and CDR2 from the germline V gene are MNHNS and SASEGT. With 5 bases removed from V and 5 bases from J, the gap between germline ends came to 24 bases. The CDR3 is made up of 17 amino acids. The CDR3 loop reads CASSTRVWVGTDYGYTF. CDR3 coding DNA: TGTGCCAGCAGTACGCGGGTGTGGGTTGGCACAGATTATGGCTACACCTTC.

This sequence joins TRBV11-3 and TRBJ2-3, with TRBD1 matching 8 bases. In germline, CDR1 is SGHNT, CDR2 YENEEA. The CDR3 consists of 16 residues. J was trimmed by 3 bases and V by 1 base; bases with no gene match: 6. The CDR3 protein is CASSLGTGSLTDTQYF. CDR3 bases: TGTGCCAGCAGCTTAGGGACAGGGAGTTTAACAGATACGCAGTATTTT.

This clonotype appeared a few times. This chain connects TRBV10-3 to TRBJ2-2; 13 bases line up with TRBD2. The CDR3 consists of 18 residues. Trimming at V came to 6 bases and at J to 4 bases, leaving 11 bases not matched to a gene. Germline V gene sequence: CDR1 ENHRY, CDR2 SYGVKD. CDR3 in DNA: TGTGCCATCAGCTCAACCTCCGGGACTAGCGGGACCACCGGGGAGCTGTTTTTT. Protein: CAISSTSGTSGTTGELFF.

This clonotype was detected many times. Compared with germline, one end of the junction differs, possibly owing to a read error. The J gene is TRBJ1-1, the V gene TRBV2; perhaps TRBD1 as D (5 bases). This CDR3 is built from 15 residues. Germline CDR1 reads SNHLY; CDR2 reads FYNNEI. CDR3 sequence: CASCEMGGSRDEAFF. The CDR3, as DNA: TGTGCCAGCTGTGAAATGGGTGGGAGCAGGGATGAAGCTTTCTTT.

The sample holds many counts of this clonotype. The gene calls are TRBV6-2 or TRBV6-3 and TRBJ2-7, with a weak D call TRBD1 (6 bases). Trimming took 9 bases from V and 2 from J, leaving 17 bases between them. The CDR3 is 14 residues long. Germline loops: CDR1 MNHEY, CDR2 SVGEGT. CDR3 sequence: CASSTEGGTYEQYF. The CDR3 bases are TGTGCCAGTTCCACAGAAGGGGGAACCTACGAGCAGTACTTC.

This clonotype was observed at least ten times. The chain is built from TRBV2 and TRBJ2-1, with D possibly matching TRBD2 (5 bases). CDR1 and CDR2 (germline): SNHLY, FYNNEI. The CDR3 totals 14 residues. The V end lost 7 bases, the J end lost 6 bases, and 16 bases lay between the germline ends. The CDR3 coding sequence is TGTGCCAGCACCCGCGAGGGCGGCACCAATGAGCAGTTCTTC. Protein: CASTREGGTNEQFF. The full variable domain, in which reference TRBV2 and TRBJ2-1 provide the parts outside the CDR3, is EPEVTQTPSHQVTQMGQEVILRCVPISNHLYFYWYRQILGQKVEFLVSFYNNEISEKSEIFDDQFSVERPDGSNFTLKIRSTKLEDSAMYFCASTREGGTNEQFFGPGTRLTVL.

There are many counts of this clonotype. The rearrangement joins TRBV9 to TRBJ2-3; the match to TRBD1 covers 8 bases. Germline trimming cut 6 bases from V and 0 bases from J; bases unmatched to any gene: 6. CDR1 is SGDLS and CDR2 is YYNGEE in the germline V gene. This CDR3 is built from 15 residues. CDR3 coding DNA: TGTGCCAGCAAGAGGACAGGGACTAGCACAGATACGCAGTATTTT. This gives the protein CASKRTGTSTDTQYF.

The chain carries TRBV6-1 and TRBJ1-5; 10 bases match TRBD1. The CDR3 contains 16 residues. Trimming at V came to 7 bases and at J to 3 bases, leaving 9 bases not matched to a gene. CDR1 is MNHNS, CDR2 SASEGT, per germline. This CDR3 is CASTKGDRGYNQPQHF. The CDR3 nucleotides read TGTGCCAGCACAAAAGGGGACAGGGGTTACAATCAGCCCCAGCATTTT.

This clonotype was counted between two and nine times. The chain recombines TRBV19 with TRBJ1-5, with a weak D call TRBD1 (6 bases). The V gene's germline CDR1 is LNHDA and CDR2 SQIVND (reference sequence). The germline V and J ends were trimmed by 7 bases and 5 bases, with 24 bases remaining between them. This CDR3 comprises 17 residues. CDR3 nucleotide sequence: TGTGCCAGTATTGGGGTTCCGGGGGGGGACACATATCAGCCCCAGCATTTT. Translating it yields CASIGVPGGDTYQPQHF. Combining the CDR3 with reference TRBV19 and TRBJ1-5 gives the whole variable domain DGGITQSPKYLFRKEGQNVTLSCEQNLNHDAMYWYRQDPGQGLRLIYYSQIVNDFQKGDIAEGYSVSREKKESFPLTVTSAQKNPTAFYLCASIGVPGGDTYQPQHFGDGTRLSIL.

This clonotype was seen ten or more times. This chain joins TRBV18 and TRBJ2-7, with a possible D match to TRBD1 (7 bases). The germline gives CDR1 KGHSH, CDR2 LQKENI. V lost 2 bases and J lost 2, with 10 bases in between. This CDR3 has 14 amino acids. CDR3 DNA sequence: TGTGCCAGCTCACCATCAGGGGGGACCTACGAGCAGTACTTC. Amino acid sequence: CASSPSGGTYEQYF.

The chain links TRBV6-1 to TRBJ2-5, with TRBD1 identical over 8 bases. J was trimmed by 4 bases and V by 2 bases; bases with no gene match: 15. This CDR3 is 18 amino acids long. Germline V lookup: CDR1 MNHNS, CDR2 SASEGT. The CDR3 sequence: CASSEWGTGTLPGETQYF. The DNA for the CDR3 is TGTGCCAGCAGTGAATGGGGGACAGGTACACTACCAGGAGAGACCCAGTACTTC.

Comments on this clonotype: A much larger clone lies one base from this, so it may be a read error. The V call is TRBV12-3 or TRBV12-4, the J call TRBJ2-5; TRBD1 agrees at 7 bases. This CDR3 has 14 amino acids. J lost 5 bases, V lost 8 bases, and 11 bases had no gene match. This CDR3 is CASSPDGRGETQYF. CDR3 nucleotide sequence: TGTGCCAGCTCACCCGACGGCAGGGGGGAGACCCAGTACTTC.

In its sample, this clonotype was seen a few times. This chain joins TRBV9 and TRBJ1-2; unclear D gene. Germline loops: CDR1 SGDLS, CDR2 YYNGEE. V lost 0 bases and J 7 bases, leaving 7 bases between the germline ends. The CDR3 spans 12 residues. The CDR3 nucleotides are TGTGCCAGCAGCGTAGGCTCGTCTGGCTACACCTTC. Its translation: CASSVGSSGYTF. Together with reference TRBV9 and TRBJ1-2, the CDR3 gives the full variable domain: DSGVTQTPKHLITATGQRVTLRCSPRSGDLSVYWYQQSLDQGLQFLIQYYNGEERAKGNILERFSAQQFPDLHSELNLSSLELGDSALYFCASSVGSSGYTFGSGTRLTVV.

A word on this clonotype: Possible read error: a much larger clone is one base away. The chain carries TRBV28 and TRBJ2-7, with D possibly called TRBD1 or TRBD2 (5 bases each). Between the trimmed V and J ends, which lost 5 bases and 0 bases, there was a span of 14 bases. Germline CDR1 MDHEN, CDR2 SYDVKM. This CDR3 has 15 residues. The CDR3 reads CASSSPDGTSYEQYF. DNA for the CDR3: TGTGCCAGCAGTAGCCCCGACGGGACCTCCTACGAGCAGTACTTC.

In its sample, this clonotype was seen many times. The chain has TRBV5-1 and TRBJ2-7; the D gene is possibly TRBD2 (5 bases). V was clipped by 4 bases and J by 1 base, with 9 bases between them. Germline CDR1 SGHRS, CDR2 YFSETQ. The CDR3 is 13 amino acids. CDR3 nucleotides: TGCGCCAGCAGCGGGAGTGGATCCTACGAGCAGTACTTC. Translation: CASSGSGSYEQYF. Based on the CDR3 plus reference TRBV5-1 and TRBJ2-7, the full variable domain is KAGVTQTPRYLIKTRGQQVTLSCSPISGHRSVSWYQQTPGQGLQFLFEYFSETQRNKGNFPGRFSGRQFSNSRSEMNVSTLELGDSALYLCASSGSGSYEQYFGPGTRLTVT.

This clonotype was seen only a few times. The chain has TRBV13 and TRBJ2-7; maybe TRBD2 (7 bases). V lost 2 bases, J lost 7 bases, and 18 bases lay in between. Germline CDR1 and CDR2: PRHDT and FYEKMQ (reference sequence). The CDR3 covers 15 residues. This CDR3 reads CASSLRVGGLGEQYF. DNA for the CDR3: TGTGCCAGCAGCTTAAGGGTCGGGGGGCTGGGTGAGCAGTACTTC.

This clonotype has a handful of counts. This rearrangement joins TRBV6-1 to TRBJ2-1; D gene ambiguous. The germline V gene encodes CDR1 MNHNS and CDR2 SASEGT. This CDR3 spans 15 amino acids. Deletions cut 10 bases from V and 0 bases from J, with 16 bases between. The CDR3 DNA sequence: TGTGCCACTCGCGTTGGGGTTAGCTCCTACAATGAGCAGTTCTTC. It yields the protein CATRVGVSSYNEQFF.

This clonotype was detected ten times or more. This chain uses TRBV2 with TRBJ2-1; TRBD2 matches at 10 bases. CDR1 SNHLY and CDR2 FYNNEI come from the germline V gene. This CDR3 comprises 17 residues. Germline trimming cut 5 bases from V and 7 bases from J; bases unmatched to any gene: 14. CDR3 nucleotides: TGTGCCAGCAGTCCCTTAGTCGGGACTAGCGCTGAAAATGAGCAGTTCTTC. Protein: CASSPLVGTSAENEQFF.

The V call is TRBV2, the J call TRBJ2-7; D is possibly TRBD1 (6 bases). The V and J ends lost 6 bases and 0 bases respectively, with 12 bases between them. This CDR3 contains 14 residues. Germline values: CDR1 SNHLY, CDR2 FYNNEI. As DNA, the CDR3 is TGTGCCAGCAGAGAACAGGGTCTCTCCTACGAGCAGTACTTC. Encoded protein: CASREQGLSYEQYF.

This clonotype has ten or more counts. This chain connects TRBV7-2 to TRBJ2-5, with TRBD2 as a possible D gene (7 bases). Trimming pared 4 bases from V and 5 bases from J, leaving 17 bases between. CDR3 length: 15 residues. Germline lookup yields CDR1 SGHTA and CDR2 FQGNSA. The CDR3 nucleotides are TGTGCCAGCAGCTCCCGACGAGGGGGGGTGGAGACCCAGTACTTC. Its protein product is CASSSRRGGVETQYF. The full variable domain, its missing parts supplied by reference TRBV7-2 and TRBJ2-5, is GAGVSQSPSNKVTEKGKDVELRCDPISGHTALYWYRQSLGQGLEFLIYFQGNSAPDKSGLPSDRFSAERTGGSVSTLTIQRTQQEDSAVYLCASSSRRGGVETQYFGPGTRLLVL.

The table lists this clonotype with many counts. The rearrangement links TRBV18 to TRBJ2-5; D uncertain. V was shortened by 3 bases and J by 5 bases, with 10 bases between the two germline ends. Per germline, CDR1 KGHSH and CDR2 LQKENI. This CDR3 has 13 residues. The CDR3: CASSPGRAETQYF. The CDR3 region has the DNA TGTGCCAGCTCACCGGGAAGGGCTGAGACCCAGTACTTC. The full variable domain, in which reference TRBV18 and TRBJ2-5 provide the parts outside the CDR3, is NAGVMQNPRHLVRRRGQEARLRCSPMKGHSHVYWYRQLPEEGLKFMVYLQKENIIDESGMPKERFSAEFPKEGPSILRIQQVVRGDSAAYFCASSPGRAETQYFGPGTRLLVL.

This clonotype was observed at least ten times. The rearrangement uses TRBV6-1 and TRBJ1-1; D unresolved. From germline, CDR1 is MNHNS and CDR2 SASEGT. This CDR3 is built from 14 residues. The germline V and J ends were trimmed by 5 bases and 8 bases, with 18 bases remaining between them. The CDR3 protein is CASSWVTSVGEAFF. The CDR3 region has the DNA TGTGCCAGCAGTTGGGTGACATCGGTGGGGGAAGCTTTCTTT.

This clonotype has ten or more counts. The chain uses TRBV18 and TRBJ2-1; D not resolved. The CDR3 has 14 residues. Germline lookup yields CDR1 KGHSH and CDR2 LQKENI. The ends were cut back, 8 bases at V and 8 bases at J, with 19 bases in the middle. In nucleotides, the CDR3 is TGTGCCAGCACACGCGGAACTTTAGGAGATGAGCAGTTCTTC. It yields the protein CASTRGTLGDEQFF.

Ten or more counts support this clonotype. The J gene is TRBJ1-6, the V gene TRBV28, with 10 bases aligning to TRBD1. The CDR3 is 14 residues long. Per germline, CDR1 MDHEN and CDR2 SYDVKM. The V gene end was trimmed by 4 bases and the J gene end by 9 bases; junction bases not matched to a gene: 3. For the CDR3, the DNA is TGTGCCAGCAGTTCGGGACAGGGGTCTTCACCCCTCCACTTT. Translating it yields CASSSGQGSSPLHF.